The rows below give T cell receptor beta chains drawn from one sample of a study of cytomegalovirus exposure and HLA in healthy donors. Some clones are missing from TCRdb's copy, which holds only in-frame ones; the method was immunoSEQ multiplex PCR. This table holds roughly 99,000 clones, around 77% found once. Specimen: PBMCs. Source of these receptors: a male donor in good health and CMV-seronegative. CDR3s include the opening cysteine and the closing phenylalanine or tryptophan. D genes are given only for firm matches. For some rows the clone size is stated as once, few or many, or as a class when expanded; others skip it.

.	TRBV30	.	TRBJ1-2	CVWKRGSGGYTF	TGTGTCTGGAAGCGGGGTTCGGGCGGCTACACCTTC
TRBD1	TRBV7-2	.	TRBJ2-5	CASSTDRGISKTQYF	TGTGCCAGCAGCACGGACAGGGGAATCAGTAAGACCCAGTACTTC
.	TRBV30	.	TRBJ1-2	CAWRPSRVGGYTF	TGTGCCTGGAGACCTTCCAGGGTTGGTGGCTACACCTTC
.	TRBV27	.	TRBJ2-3	CASSLPLTDTQYF	TGTGCCAGCAGTCTCCCCCTCACAGATACGCAGTATTTT
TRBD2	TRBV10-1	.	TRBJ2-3	CASSESGTSGITDTQYF	TGCGCCAGCAGTGAGTCTGGGACTAGCGGGATCACAGATACGCAGTATTTT
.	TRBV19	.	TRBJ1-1	CASSTGWTEAFF	TGTGCCAGTAGTACAGGGTGGACTGAAGCTTTCTTT
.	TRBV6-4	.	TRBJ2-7	CASRTRSLSYEQYF	TGTGCCAGCAGAACAAGAAGTCTCTCCTACGAGCAGTACTTC
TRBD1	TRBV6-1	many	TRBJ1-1	CASRFQGENTEAFF	TGTGCCAGCAGGTTCCAGGGGGAAAACACTGAAGCTTTCTTT
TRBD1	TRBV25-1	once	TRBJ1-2	CASSGTGNYGYTF	TGTGCCAGCAGTGGGACAGGGAACTATGGCTACACCTTC
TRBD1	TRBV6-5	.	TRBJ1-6	CASSYSSRTGISPLHF	TGTGCCAGCAGTTACTCGAGTAGGACAGGGATTTCACCCCTCCACTTT
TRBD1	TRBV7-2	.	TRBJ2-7	CASSPGQGVYEQYF	TGTGCCAGCAGCCCCGGACAGGGGGTCTACGAGCAGTACTTC
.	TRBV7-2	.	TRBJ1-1	CASSLTAGSTEAFF	TGTGCCAGCAGCTTAACCGCTGGGAGCACTGAAGCTTTCTTT
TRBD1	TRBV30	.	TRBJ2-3	CAWSVGTGGATDTQYF	TGTGCCTGGAGTGTGGGAACAGGGGGCGCGACAGATACGCAGTATTTT
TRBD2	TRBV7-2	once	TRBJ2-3	CASSAGRVDTQYF	TGTGCCAGCAGCGCGGGGAGGGTAGATACGCAGTATTTT
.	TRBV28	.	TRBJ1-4	CASSLITAGKTNEKLFF	TGTGCCAGCAGTTTAATAACAGCCGGGAAAACTAATGAAAAACTGTTTTTT
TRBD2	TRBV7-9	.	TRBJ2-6	CASSFQGLAGVAGANVLTF	TGTGCCAGCAGCTTCCAGGGACTAGCGGGAGTAGCTGGGGCCAACGTCCTGACTTTC
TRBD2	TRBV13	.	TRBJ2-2	CASSNLAGGPFKRTTTGELFF	TGTGCCAGCAGCAACCTAGCGGGAGGGCCCTTTAAAAGAACGACGACCGGGGAGCTGTTTTTT
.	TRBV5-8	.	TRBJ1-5	CASSLSGSGDNQPQHF	TGTGCCAGCAGCTTGTCCGGATCGGGGGACAATCAGCCCCAGCATTTT
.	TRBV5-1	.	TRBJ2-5	CASGDSMRETQYF	TGCGCCAGCGGCGACTCCATGAGGGAGACCCAGTACTTC
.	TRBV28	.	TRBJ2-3	CASSLEALLYF	TGTGCCAGCAGTTTAGAGGCATTGTTGTATTTT
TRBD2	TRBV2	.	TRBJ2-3	CASSLTSGMGDTQYF	TGTGCCAGCAGTCTCACTAGCGGGATGGGGGATACGCAGTATTTT
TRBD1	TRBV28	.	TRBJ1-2	CASSWGTADGYTF	TGTGCCAGCAGCTGGGGGACAGCAGATGGCTACACCTTC
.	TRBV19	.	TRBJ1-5	CASTVGGYSNQPQHF	TGTGCCAGTACTGTAGGGGGTTATAGCAATCAGCCCCAGCATTTT
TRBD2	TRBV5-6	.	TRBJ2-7	CASSFRLAGGEQYF	TGTGCCAGCAGCTTTAGACTAGCGGGAGGCGAGCAGTACTTC
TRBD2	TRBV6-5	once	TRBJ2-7	CASSYSGLSSYEQYF	TGTGCCAGCAGTTACTCGGGACTATCCTCCTACGAGCAGTACTTC
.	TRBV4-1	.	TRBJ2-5	CASSQGVRFQETQYF	TGCGCCAGCAGCCAAGGGGTGCGGTTCCAAGAGACCCAGTACTTC
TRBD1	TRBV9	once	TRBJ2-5	CASGGQGNQQYF	TGTGCCAGCGGCGGACAGGGGAACCAGCAGTACTTC
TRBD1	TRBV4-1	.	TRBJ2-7	CASSQDLYRGLTYEQYF	TGCGCCAGCAGCCAAGATCTCTACAGGGGGCTCACCTACGAGCAGTACTTC
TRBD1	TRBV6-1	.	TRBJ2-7	CASRRTGIEQYF	TGTGCCAGCAGAAGGACAGGAATCGAGCAGTACTTC
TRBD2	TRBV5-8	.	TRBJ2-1	CASSLGLADYNEQFF	TGTGCCAGCAGCTTAGGGCTAGCGGATTACAATGAGCAGTTCTTC
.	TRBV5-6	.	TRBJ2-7	CASSLAALTYEQYF	TGTGCCAGCAGCTTGGCCGCCCTAACCTACGAGCAGTACTTC
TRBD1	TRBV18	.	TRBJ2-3	CASSPPSYQGAGDTQYF	TGTGCCAGCTCACCACCCTCCTATCAGGGGGCCGGAGATACGCAGTATTTT
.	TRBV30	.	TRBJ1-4	CAWSTRQAFVIDEKLFF	TGTGCCTGGAGTACCCGCCAGGCCTTTGTTATCGACGAAAAACTGTTTTTT
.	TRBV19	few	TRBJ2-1	CASSIQGGPYNEQFF	TGTGCCAGTAGTATCCAGGGGGGCCCCTACAATGAGCAGTTCTTC
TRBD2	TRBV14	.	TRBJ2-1	CASSQDTSGTYNEQFF	TGTGCCAGCAGCCAAGATACTAGCGGAACCTACAATGAGCAGTTCTTC
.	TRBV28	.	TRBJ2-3	CASSRHRGTDTQYF	TGTGCCAGCAGCAGACATAGAGGCACAGATACGCAGTATTTT
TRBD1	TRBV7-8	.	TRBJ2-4	CASSWDRVSSPIQYF	TGTGCCAGCAGCTGGGACAGGGTGTCGTCTCCCATTCAGTACTTC
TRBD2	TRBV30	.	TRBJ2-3	CAWSGGRGTDTQYF	TGTGCCTGGAGCGGCGGGAGGGGCACAGATACGCAGTATTTT
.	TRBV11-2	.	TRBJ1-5	CASSQTAADQPQHF	TGTGCCAGCAGCCAAACGGCGGCGGATCAGCCCCAGCATTTT
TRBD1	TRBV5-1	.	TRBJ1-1	CASSLRTGGSTEAFF	TGCGCCAGCAGCTTGCGGACAGGGGGAAGCACTGAAGCTTTCTTT
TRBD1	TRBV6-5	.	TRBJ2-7	CASSRKTGDEQYF	TGTGCCAGCAGCAGAAAGACAGGGGACGAGCAGTACTTC
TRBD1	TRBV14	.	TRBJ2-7	CASSPETGPSYEQYF	TGTGCCAGCAGCCCAGAGACAGGGCCCTCCTACGAGCAGTACTTC